What follows describes a single T cell receptor beta chain. Per the original data handling: Amplification from reference gene primers served as the basis for estimated nucleated cell counts. The protocol was immunoSEQ multiplex PCR, while the TCRdb copy is restricted to in-frame clones and leaves out a portion. D and trimming were read from the DNA, whereas the V and J calls and clone size are those reported in that table. The sample consists of about 71,000 clones, roughly 89% of them appearing once. This specimen comes from a study of blood T cell repertoires in COVID-19. Looking at the study overall: Samples came from the United States, Italy and Spain, spanning acute and convalescent COVID-19. The cDNA or gDNA used as material had been derived from T cells, B-cell-depleted T cells, or PBMCs.

The TCR comes from a man aged 45-65 years with active COVID-19. Sequencing was performed on peripheral blood.

DNA of the CDR3: TGTGCCAGCAGCACCCAAACGCAGGGGTTTCGGAATGAAAAACTGTTTTTT. Its protein product is CASSTQTQGFRNEKLFF. The chain joins TRBV9 to TRBJ1-4; possible D gene TRBD1, 6 bases. The CDR3 runs to 17 residues. The V end was cut by 4 bases, the J end by 5 bases, with 21 bases between. Germline V gene lookup returns CDR1 SGDLS and CDR2 YYNGEE.